A selection of T cell receptor beta chains follows, all from one sample in a study of shared clonotypes between healthy human individuals. The method was immunoSEQ multiplex PCR; TCRdb's version includes in-frame clones alone and lacks a portion of them. The sample contains a few hundred thousand clones, about 97% of which appear only once. Sequencing was performed on naive CD4+ T cells sorted from blood. Source of these receptors: a woman aged 30 to 39 in good health. The CDR3 runs from the conserved cysteine through the conserved F or W. The order of the fields is D gene, J gene, clone size, V gene, CDR3 protein, CDR3 DNA. A D gene is named only where the DNA matches it firmly. A clone size is listed for some rows: how often the clone was seen (once, few, many), or a class if it is expanded.

D: .; J: TRBJ2-1; size: .; V: TRBV7-2; CDR3: CASSYTPRAEQFF; DNA: TGTGCCAGCAGCTACACCCCCCGGGCCGAGCAGTTCTTC
D: TRBD2; J: TRBJ2-7; size: .; V: TRBV27; CDR3: CASSPGLAGVVYEQYF; DNA: TGTGCCAGCAGTCCGGGACTAGCGGGAGTCGTCTACGAGCAGTACTTC
D: TRBD1; J: TRBJ2-7; size: .; V: TRBV7-2; CDR3: CASSPGQVSREQYF; DNA: TGTGCCAGCAGCCCGGGACAGGTTTCGAGGGAGCAGTACTTC
D: TRBD2; J: TRBJ2-1; size: .; V: TRBV5-1; CDR3: CASSFPGLARAGEQFF; DNA: TGCGCCAGCAGCTTCCCGGGACTAGCGCGAGCGGGTGAGCAGTTCTTC
D: .; J: TRBJ1-2; size: .; V: TRBV7-9; CDR3: CASSPDGLGGYTF; DNA: TGTGCCAGCAGCCCCGACGGGTTAGGCGGCTACACCTTC
D: .; J: TRBJ2-6; size: .; V: TRBV28; CDR3: CASSPVVGGANVLTF; DNA: TGTGCCAGCAGCCCAGTAGTGGGTGGGGCCAACGTCCTGACTTTC
D: TRBD2; J: TRBJ2-7; size: .; V: TRBV4-1; CDR3: CASSQLLAVSLNDEQYF; DNA: TGCGCCAGCAGCCAATTACTAGCGGTGTCATTAAATGACGAGCAGTACTTC
D: .; J: TRBJ2-1; size: .; V: TRBV19; CDR3: CASSTRQIDNEQFF; DNA: TGTGCCAGTAGTACCCGACAAATAGACAATGAGCAGTTCTTC
D: .; J: TRBJ2-3; size: once; V: TRBV5-1; CDR3: CASSPGASTSTDTQYF; DNA: TGCGCCAGCAGCCCTGGGGCCTCGACTAGCACAGATACGCAGTATTTT
D: .; J: TRBJ2-7; size: .; V: TRBV7-3; CDR3: CASSLGQGINEQYF; DNA: TGTGCCAGCAGCTTAGGGCAGGGTATCAACGAGCAGTACTTC
D: .; J: TRBJ2-1; size: .; V: TRBV5-1; CDR3: CASSLRGEQFF; DNA: TGCGCCAGCAGCTTGCGGGGGGAGCAGTTCTTC
D: TRBD2; J: TRBJ2-7; size: .; V: TRBV4-2; CDR3: CASSQDLAGTYEQYF; DNA: TGTGCCAGCAGCCAAGATTTAGCGGGAACCTACGAGCAGTACTTC
D: TRBD2; J: TRBJ2-7; size: .; V: TRBV5-4; CDR3: CASSFFSGSSYEQYF; DNA: TGTGCCAGCAGCTTCTTTAGCGGGTCCTCCTACGAGCAGTACTTC
D: .; J: TRBJ2-5; size: .; V: TRBV6-1; CDR3: CASSEPRQYF; DNA: TGTGCCAGCAGTGAACCCCGGCAGTACTTC
D: TRBD1; J: TRBJ1-5; size: .; V: TRBV19; CDR3: CASSITGGGQPQHF; DNA: TGTGCCAGTAGTATTACAGGGGGCGGCCAGCCCCAGCATTTT
D: .; J: TRBJ2-1; size: once; V: TRBV5-1; CDR3: CASSARGDSYNEQFF; DNA: TGCGCCAGCAGCGCCCGAGGGGACTCCTACAATGAGCAGTTCTTC
D: .; J: TRBJ1-2; size: .; V: TRBV28; CDR3: CASSTPGTGGYGYTF; DNA: TGTGCCAGCAGTACCCCAGGGACGGGCGGCTATGGCTACACCTTC